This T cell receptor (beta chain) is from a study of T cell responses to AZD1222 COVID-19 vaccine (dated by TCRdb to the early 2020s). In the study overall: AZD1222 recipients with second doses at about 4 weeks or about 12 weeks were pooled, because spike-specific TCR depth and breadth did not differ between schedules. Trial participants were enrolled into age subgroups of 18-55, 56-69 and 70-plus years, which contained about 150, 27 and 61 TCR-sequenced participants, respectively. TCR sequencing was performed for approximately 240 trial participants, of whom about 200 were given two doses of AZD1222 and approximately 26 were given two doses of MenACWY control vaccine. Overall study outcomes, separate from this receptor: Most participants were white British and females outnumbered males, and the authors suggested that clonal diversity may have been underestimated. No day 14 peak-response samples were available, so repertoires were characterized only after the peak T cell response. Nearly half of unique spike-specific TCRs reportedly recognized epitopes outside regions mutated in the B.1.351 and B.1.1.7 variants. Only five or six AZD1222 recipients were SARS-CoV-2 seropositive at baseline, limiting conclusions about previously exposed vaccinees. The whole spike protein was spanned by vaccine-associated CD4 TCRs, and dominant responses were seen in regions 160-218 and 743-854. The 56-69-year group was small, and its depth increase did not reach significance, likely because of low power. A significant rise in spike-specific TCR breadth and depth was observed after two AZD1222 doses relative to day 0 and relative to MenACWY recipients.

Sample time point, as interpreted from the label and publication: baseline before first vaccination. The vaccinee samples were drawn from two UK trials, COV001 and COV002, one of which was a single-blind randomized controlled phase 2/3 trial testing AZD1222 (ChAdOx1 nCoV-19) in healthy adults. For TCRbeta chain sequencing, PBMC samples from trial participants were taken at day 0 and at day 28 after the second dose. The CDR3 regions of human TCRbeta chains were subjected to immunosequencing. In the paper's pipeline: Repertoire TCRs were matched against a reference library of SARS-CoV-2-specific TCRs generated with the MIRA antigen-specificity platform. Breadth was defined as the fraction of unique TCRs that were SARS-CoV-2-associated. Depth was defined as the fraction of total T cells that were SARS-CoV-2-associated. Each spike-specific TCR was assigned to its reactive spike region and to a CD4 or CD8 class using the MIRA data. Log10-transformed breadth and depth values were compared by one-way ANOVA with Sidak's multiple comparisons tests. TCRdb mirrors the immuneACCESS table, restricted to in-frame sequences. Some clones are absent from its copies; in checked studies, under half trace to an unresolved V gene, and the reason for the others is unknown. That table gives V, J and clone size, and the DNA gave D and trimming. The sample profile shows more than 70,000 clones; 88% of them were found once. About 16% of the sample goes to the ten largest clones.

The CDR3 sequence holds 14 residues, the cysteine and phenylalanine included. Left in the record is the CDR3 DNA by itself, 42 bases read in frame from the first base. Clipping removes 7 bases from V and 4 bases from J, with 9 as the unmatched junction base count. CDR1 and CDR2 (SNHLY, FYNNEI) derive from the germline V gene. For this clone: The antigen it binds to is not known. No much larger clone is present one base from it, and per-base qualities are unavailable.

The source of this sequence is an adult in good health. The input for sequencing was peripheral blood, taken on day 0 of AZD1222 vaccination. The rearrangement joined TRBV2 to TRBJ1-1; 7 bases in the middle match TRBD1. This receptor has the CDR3 CASTTQGKGTEAFF. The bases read TGTGCCAGCACCACACAGGGGAAGGGCACTGAAGCTTTCTTT.